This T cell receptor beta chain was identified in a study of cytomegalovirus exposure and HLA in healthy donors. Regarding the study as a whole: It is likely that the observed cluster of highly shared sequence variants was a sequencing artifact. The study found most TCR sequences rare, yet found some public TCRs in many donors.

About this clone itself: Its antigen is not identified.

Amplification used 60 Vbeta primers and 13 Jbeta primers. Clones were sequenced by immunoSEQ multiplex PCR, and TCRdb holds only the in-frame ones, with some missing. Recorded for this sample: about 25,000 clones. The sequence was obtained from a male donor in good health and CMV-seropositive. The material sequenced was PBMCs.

The CDR3 sequence: CASSLGPYNEQFF. In DNA, the CDR3 is TGTGCCAGCAGCTTAGGGCCCTACAATGAGCAGTTCTTC. The chain recombines TRBV7-8 with TRBJ2-1; D call uncertain. Trimming cost V 1 base and J 2 bases, with 3 bases left between them. The germline V gene has CDR1 SGHVS and CDR2 FQNEAQ. The CDR3 contains 13 residues. Full variable domain (remainder filled in from reference TRBV7-8 and TRBJ2-1): GAGVSQSPRYKVAKRGQDVALRCDPISGHVSLFWYQQALGQGPEFLTYFQNEAQLDKSGLPSDRFFAERPEGSVSTLKIQRTQQEDSAVYLCASSLGPYNEQFFGPGTRLTVL.